This TCR beta chain was obtained from a study of lymphopenia after photon versus proton radiotherapy. Findings and limits, study-wide: Proton therapy kept repertoires fairly stable, unlike photons, which gained effector/memory cells. Only patients who died were analyzed for survival; proton advantage is unproven.

The junction had 7 bases not matched to a gene; V was cut back by 4 bases and J by 5 bases. The CDR3 consists of 14 residues. Germline V gene lookup returns CDR1 SGHAT and CDR2 FQDESV (reference sequence). TCRdb's table, derived via immunoSEQ multiplex PCR, lists solely in-frame clones and lacks some. The table lists around 6,800 clones, approximately 80% of them singletons, with 51% in the top ten. Points on this clone: Antigen: not known.

The sequenced sample was peripheral blood, obtained from a patient treated with photon-based radiotherapy. The TCR sequence derives from a man between 25 and 39 years old with gastric cancer. The rearrangement uses TRBV11-1 and TRBJ2-5; 7 nucleotides line up with TRBD1. DNA for the CDR3: TGTGCCAGCAGCTCAACAGGGGAATGGGAGACCCAGTACTTC. Translating gives CASSSTGEWETQYF.